A selection of T cell receptor beta chains follows, all from one sample in a study of blood T cell repertoires in COVID-19. The protocol was immunoSEQ multiplex PCR, while the TCRdb copy is restricted to in-frame clones and leaves out a portion. Here the sample spans around 200,000 clones, over 80% being singletons. Sequences were obtained from peripheral blood. These receptors all stem from a woman between 40 and 55 years old with COVID-19, enrolled during active disease. CDR3s include the opening cysteine and the closing phenylalanine or tryptophan. A D gene is named only where the DNA matches it firmly. Part of the rows lack a size; the others show once, few, many or a class for expanded clones.

abundance: .
d_gene: TRBD2
j_gene: TRBJ2-1
v_gene: TRBV19
CDR3aa: CASSILGLEPEQFF
CDR3nt: TGTGCCAGTAGTATCCTCGGACTAGAACCCGAGCAGTTCTTC

abundance: .
d_gene: .
j_gene: TRBJ1-4
v_gene: TRBV19
CDR3aa: CASRRQDRTNEKLFF
CDR3nt: TGTGCCAGTAGGCGACAGGACAGAACTAATGAAAAACTGTTTTTT

abundance: once
d_gene: TRBD2
j_gene: TRBJ2-4
v_gene: TRBV28
CDR3aa: CASSLTSGLLAKNIQYF
CDR3nt: TGTGCCAGCAGTTTAACTAGCGGACTTCTAGCCAAAAACATTCAGTACTTC

abundance: .
d_gene: TRBD2
j_gene: TRBJ2-3
v_gene: TRBV15
CDR3aa: CATSRGLAGTLDTQYF
CDR3nt: TGTGCCACCAGCAGGGGCCTAGCGGGTACACTAGATACGCAGTATTTT

abundance: .
d_gene: .
j_gene: TRBJ1-1
v_gene: TRBV27
CDR3aa: CASSLSRNTEAFF
CDR3nt: TGTGCCAGCAGTCTCTCGAGGAACACTGAAGCTTTCTTT

abundance: .
d_gene: TRBD1
j_gene: TRBJ1-2
v_gene: TRBV2
CDR3aa: CASSGRQGFSGYTF
CDR3nt: TGTGCCAGCAGTGGTAGACAGGGTTTTTCTGGCTACACCTTC

abundance: .
d_gene: TRBD2
j_gene: TRBJ2-3
v_gene: TRBV6-4
CDR3aa: CASSDSASGDTQYF
CDR3nt: TGTGCCAGCAGTGACTCGGCTAGCGGGGATACGCAGTATTTT

abundance: .
d_gene: TRBD1
j_gene: TRBJ1-2
v_gene: TRBV19
CDR3aa: CASKDRVLGYTF
CDR3nt: TGTGCCAGTAAGGACAGGGTCCTTGGCTACACCTTC

abundance: .
d_gene: TRBD2
j_gene: TRBJ2-1
v_gene: TRBV7-3
CDR3aa: CASSSPLSTSGGSNEQFF
CDR3nt: TGTGCCAGCAGCTCCCCCCTGTCGACTAGCGGGGGTTCAAATGAGCAGTTCTTC

abundance: .
d_gene: .
j_gene: TRBJ2-6
v_gene: TRBV5-4
CDR3aa: CASSQGRAPIGANVLTF
CDR3nt: TGTGCCAGCAGCCAGGGGCGCGCTCCCATCGGGGCCAACGTCCTGACTTTC

abundance: .
d_gene: TRBD2
j_gene: TRBJ2-3
v_gene: TRBV11-3
CDR3aa: CASSSRTSGPTDTQYF
CDR3nt: TGTGCCAGCAGCTCCCGGACTAGCGGACCCACAGATACGCAGTATTTT

abundance: .
d_gene: TRBD1
j_gene: TRBJ1-6
v_gene: TRBV9
CDR3aa: CASSSPGTGNSPLHF
CDR3nt: TGTGCCAGCAGCTCCCCCGGGACAGGGAATTCACCCCTCCACTTT

abundance: few
d_gene: .
j_gene: TRBJ1-5
v_gene: TRBV28
CDR3aa: CASTETGTNQPQHF
CDR3nt: TGTGCCAGCACGGAGACAGGTACTAATCAGCCCCAGCATTTT

abundance: .
d_gene: .
j_gene: TRBJ2-4
v_gene: TRBV18
CDR3aa: CASSPVRQDSKNIQYF
CDR3nt: TGTGCCAGCTCACCCGTCCGACAGGATAGCAAAAACATTCAGTACTTC

abundance: .
d_gene: TRBD1
j_gene: TRBJ1-4
v_gene: TRBV7-6
CDR3aa: CASSPQGEKLFF
CDR3nt: TGTGCCAGCAGCCCACAGGGGGAAAAACTGTTTTTT

abundance: .
d_gene: TRBD2
j_gene: TRBJ2-1
v_gene: TRBV7-3
CDR3aa: CASSLISGRGSEQFF
CDR3nt: TGTGCCAGCAGCTTAATTAGCGGGAGGGGCAGTGAGCAGTTCTTC

abundance: .
d_gene: .
j_gene: TRBJ2-7
v_gene: TRBV11-2
CDR3aa: CASSLVGPPVPYEQYF
CDR3nt: TGTGCCAGCAGCTTAGTGGGGCCCCCCGTCCCCTACGAGCAGTACTTC

abundance: .
d_gene: TRBD1
j_gene: TRBJ1-2
v_gene: TRBV10-3
CDR3aa: CAISPTGLDGYTF
CDR3nt: TGTGCCATCAGTCCGACAGGGCTCGATGGCTACACCTTC

abundance: once
d_gene: TRBD1
j_gene: TRBJ1-4
v_gene: TRBV27
CDR3aa: CASSLGGQRNEKLFF
CDR3nt: TGTGCCAGCAGTTTAGGGGGACAGCGGAATGAAAAACTGTTTTTT

abundance: .
d_gene: .
j_gene: TRBJ2-3
v_gene: TRBV4-2
CDR3aa: CASSQDNRAVSTDTQYF
CDR3nt: TGTGCCAGCAGCCAGGACAACAGGGCTGTAAGCACAGATACGCAGTATTTT

abundance: .
d_gene: TRBD1
j_gene: TRBJ1-1
v_gene: TRBV7-9
CDR3aa: CASSLGAGGGMNTEAFF
CDR3nt: TGTGCCAGCAGCTTAGGCGCAGGGGGCGGAATGAACACTGAAGCTTTCTTT

abundance: .
d_gene: .
j_gene: TRBJ1-2
v_gene: TRBV6-5
CDR3aa: CASSYLGAFYGYTF
CDR3nt: TGTGCCAGCAGTTACTTGGGGGCCTTCTATGGCTACACCTTC

abundance: .
d_gene: .
j_gene: TRBJ1-5
v_gene: TRBV12-3/TRBV12-4
CDR3aa: CASKNYGGAQHF
CDR3nt: TGTGCCAGCAAAAATTACGGGGGGGCCCAGCATTTT

abundance: .
d_gene: TRBD1
j_gene: TRBJ1-4
v_gene: TRBV27
CDR3aa: CASSPPGRGPHNEKLFF
CDR3nt: TGTGCCAGCAGTCCACCGGGCAGGGGGCCTCATAATGAAAAACTGTTTTTT

abundance: once
d_gene: .
j_gene: TRBJ1-5
v_gene: TRBV28
CDR3aa: CASSRQTNSNQPQHF
CDR3nt: TGTGCCAGCAGTCGTCAGACTAATAGCAATCAGCCCCAGCATTTT

abundance: .
d_gene: .
j_gene: TRBJ1-5
v_gene: TRBV24-1
CDR3aa: CATSFGGQPQHF
CDR3nt: TGTGCCACCAGTTTCGGGGGTCAGCCCCAGCATTTT

abundance: .
d_gene: .
j_gene: TRBJ2-2
v_gene: TRBV27
CDR3aa: CASSLGQSTGELFF
CDR3nt: TGTGCCAGCAGTTTAGGACAGTCCACCGGGGAGCTGTTTTTT

abundance: .
d_gene: .
j_gene: TRBJ2-4
v_gene: TRBV18
CDR3aa: CASPPGGKNIQYF
CDR3nt: TGTGCCAGCCCTCCCGGGGGCAAAAACATTCAGTACTTC

abundance: .
d_gene: TRBD2
j_gene: TRBJ2-7
v_gene: TRBV19
CDR3aa: CASSLNPLAGGDTYEQYF
CDR3nt: TGTGCCAGTAGTCTAAACCCTCTAGCGGGGGGCGATACCTACGAGCAGTACTTC

abundance: .
d_gene: TRBD2
j_gene: TRBJ2-7
v_gene: TRBV9
CDR3aa: CASGGRSSYEQYF
CDR3nt: TGTGCCAGCGGCGGGAGAAGCTCCTACGAGCAGTACTTC